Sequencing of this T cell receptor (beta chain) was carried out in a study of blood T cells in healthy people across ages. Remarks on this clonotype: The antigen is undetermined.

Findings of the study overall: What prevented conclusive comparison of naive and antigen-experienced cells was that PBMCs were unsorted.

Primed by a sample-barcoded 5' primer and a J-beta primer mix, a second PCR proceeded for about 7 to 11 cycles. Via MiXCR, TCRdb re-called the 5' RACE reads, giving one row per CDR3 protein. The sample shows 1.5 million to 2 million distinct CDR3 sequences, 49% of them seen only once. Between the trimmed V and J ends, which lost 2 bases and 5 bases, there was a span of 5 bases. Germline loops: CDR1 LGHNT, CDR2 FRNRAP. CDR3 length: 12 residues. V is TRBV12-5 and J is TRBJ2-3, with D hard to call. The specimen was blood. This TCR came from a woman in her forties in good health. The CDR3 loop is CASGLSRDTQYF. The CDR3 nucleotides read TGTGCTAGTGGTTTGTCAAGAGATACGCAGTATTTT.